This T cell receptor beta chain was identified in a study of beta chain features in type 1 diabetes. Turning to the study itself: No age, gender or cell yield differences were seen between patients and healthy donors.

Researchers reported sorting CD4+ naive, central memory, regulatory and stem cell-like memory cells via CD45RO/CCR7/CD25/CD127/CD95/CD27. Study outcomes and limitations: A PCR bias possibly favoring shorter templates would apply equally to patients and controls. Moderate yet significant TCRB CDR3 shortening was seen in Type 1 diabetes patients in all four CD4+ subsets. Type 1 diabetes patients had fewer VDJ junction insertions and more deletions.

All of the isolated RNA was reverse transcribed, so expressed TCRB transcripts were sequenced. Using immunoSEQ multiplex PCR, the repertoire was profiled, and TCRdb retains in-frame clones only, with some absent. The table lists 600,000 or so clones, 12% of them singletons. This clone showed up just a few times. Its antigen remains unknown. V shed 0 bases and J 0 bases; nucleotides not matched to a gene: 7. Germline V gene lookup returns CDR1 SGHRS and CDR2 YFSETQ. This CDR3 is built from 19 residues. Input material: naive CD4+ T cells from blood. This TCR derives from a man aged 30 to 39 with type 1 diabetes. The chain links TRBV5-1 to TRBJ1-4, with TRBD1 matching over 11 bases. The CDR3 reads CASSLAGWGQGATNEKLFF. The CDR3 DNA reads TGCGCCAGCAGCTTGGCCGGTTGGGGACAGGGGGCAACTAATGAAAAACTGTTTTTT.